The TCR beta chain under discussion was sequenced for a study of response to subunit inactivated influenza vaccine. CDR1 and CDR2 (germline): MDHEN, SYDVKM. With V trimmed by 5 bases and J by 8 bases, 3 bases remained unmatched. The CDR3 loop spans 13 amino acids. This clonotype was seen ten or more times. Via MiXCR, TCRdb re-called the RT-PCR reads, giving one row per CDR3 protein. The sample has more than 500,000 distinct CDR3 sequences, roughly 12% seen once; the top ten hold roughly 11%. These same records also appear under a second study, on T cells expressing NK-cell markers. That study reports: The cDNA for TCR beta came from 5'RACE template switching with UMIs.

The chain recombines TRBV28 with TRBJ2-1, with 10 bases that match TRBD2. The specimen was PBMCs from blood, collected on the day of vaccination. This clonotype was sampled from a man aged 50 to 60 who received an inactivated influenza vaccine. CDR3 bases: TGTGCCAGCAGTCCTAGCGGGGGTTATGAGCAGTTCTTC. This gives the protein CASSPSGGYEQFF.